The sequence of this T cell receptor beta chain was determined in a study of CD8 T cells in Susac syndrome. This CDR3 comprises 11 residues. V shed 5 bases and J shed 6 bases, with 8 bases lying between them. Germline CDR1 and CDR2: DFQATT and SNEGSKA (reference sequence). RNA in amounts of about 0.45 to 1 ug was reverse transcribed with random hexamers. TCRdb reprocessed the immunoSEQ multiplex PCR reads with MiXCR, giving one entry per CDR3 protein. The sample shows roughly 120,000 distinct CDR3 sequences, less than 95% of them seen only once. Sequenced input: CD4+ T cells from PBMCs. This receptor was identified in a human donor with multiple sclerosis. The chain combines TRBV20-1 with TRBJ2-1; possible D gene TRBD2, 5 bases. CDR3 DNA sequence: TGCAGTGCTTCGGAGGCCAATGAGCAGTTCTTC. Translation: CSASEANEQFF.